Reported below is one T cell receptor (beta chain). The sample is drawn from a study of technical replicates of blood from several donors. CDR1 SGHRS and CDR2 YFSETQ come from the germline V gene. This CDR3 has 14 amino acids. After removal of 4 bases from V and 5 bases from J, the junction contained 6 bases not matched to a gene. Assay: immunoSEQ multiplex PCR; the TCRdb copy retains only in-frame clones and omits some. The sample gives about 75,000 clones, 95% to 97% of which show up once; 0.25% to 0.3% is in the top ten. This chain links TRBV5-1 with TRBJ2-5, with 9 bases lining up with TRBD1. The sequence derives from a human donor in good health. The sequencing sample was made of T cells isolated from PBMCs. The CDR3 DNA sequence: TGCGCCAGCAGCCATAACAGGGGGCGGGAGACCCAGTACTTC. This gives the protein CASSHNRGRETQYF.